Below, 20 T cell receptor beta chains from the same sample are listed, as sequenced in a study of T cell responses to AZD1222 COVID-19 vaccine. Generated by immunoSEQ multiplex PCR, the TCRdb table keeps only in-frame clones and is missing some. The table has tens of thousands of clones, about nine tenths seen once. The source was peripheral blood, collected on day 0 of AZD1222 vaccination. These receptors were obtained from an adult in good health.

The chain recombines TRBV9 with TRBJ1-4; no definite D call. The V gene lost 2 bases and the J gene lost 1 base, with 12 bases spanning the gap. The CDR3 is 16 amino acids. CDR1 SGDLS and CDR2 YYNGEE come from the germline V gene. This chain's CDR3 is CASSVDSGLTNEKLFF. In DNA, the CDR3 is TGTGCCAGCAGCGTGGATAGTGGCTTAACTAATGAAAAACTGTTTTTT.

This chain uses TRBV29-1 with TRBJ1-2; D ambiguous. The V gene's germline CDR1 is SQVTM and CDR2 ANQGSEA. The V end lost 5 bases, the J end lost 6 bases, and 1 base lay between the germline ends. The CDR3 has 8 amino acids. This CDR3 is CSVHGYTF. In DNA, the CDR3 is TGCAGCGTTCATGGCTACACCTTC.

J is TRBJ1-5 and V is TRBV10-3, with D tentatively TRBD1 (5 bases). The CDR3 is 13 amino acids. V shed 3 bases and J shed 9 bases, with 12 bases lying between them. In germline, CDR1 is ENHRY, CDR2 SYGVKD. CDR3 residues: CAISDRNTGPQHF. The CDR3 DNA reads TGTGCCATCAGTGACAGAAATACAGGGCCCCAGCATTTT.

This chain links TRBV27 with TRBJ1-5; D uncertain. Trimming left V 4 bases short and J 6 bases short, with 10 bases between. In germline, CDR1 is MNHEY, CDR2 SMNVEV (reference sequence). This CDR3 is 13 amino acids long. The CDR3 region is CASSYRGTQPQHF. DNA of the CDR3: TGTGCCAGCAGTTATCGGGGAACTCAGCCCCAGCATTTT.

The chain links TRBV24-1 to TRBJ1-1; D is ambiguous. This CDR3 comprises 13 residues. The ends were cut back, 5 bases at V and 1 base at J, with 7 bases in the middle. Looked up from germline, CDR1 is KGHDR and CDR2 is SFDVKD. This chain's CDR3 is CATSGTANTEAFF. The CDR3 DNA follows: TGTGCCACCAGTGGGACGGCGAACACTGAAGCTTTCTTT.

This rearrangement joins TRBV10-3 to TRBJ1-5; 8 nucleotides align to TRBD1. CDR1 is ENHRY, CDR2 SYGVKD, per germline. After removal of 6 bases from V and 4 bases from J, the junction contained 8 bases not matched to a gene. The CDR3 extends over 15 amino acids. CDR3: CAIRDGTGGNQPQHF. The CDR3 nucleotides read TGTGCCATCAGAGACGGGACAGGAGGTAATCAGCCCCAGCATTTT.

CDR3 nucleotides: TGTGCCAGCAGCCAAGGGACAGTCCTGGGAAACACCATATATTTT. Translated, it gives CASSQGTVLGNTIYF. This chain uses TRBV3-1 (or the pseudogene TRBV3-2) with TRBJ1-3; TRBD1 is a possible D gene (6 bases). CDR1 LGHDT and CDR2 YNNKEL come from the germline V gene (reference sequence). The CDR3 length is 15 residues. V was pared by 1 base and J by 4 bases, with 11 bases between.

The chain combines TRBV4-1 with TRBJ2-3; D tentatively reads TRBD1 or TRBD2 (6 bases each). The CDR3 loop spans 14 amino acids. Germline V gives CDR1 MGHRA, CDR2 YSYEKL. V lost 0 bases and J 6 bases, leaving 10 bases between the germline ends. The CDR3 DNA follows: TGCGCCAGCAGCCAAGAGGAAGGGGGGGATACGCAGTATTTT. Its protein product is CASSQEEGGDTQYF.

The sample holds a few counts of this clone. The rearrangement joins TRBV19 to TRBJ1-1, with a tentative D call TRBD1 (6 bases). The germline V and J ends were trimmed by 5 bases and 1 base, with 8 bases remaining between them. CDR1 and CDR2 from the germline V gene are LNHDA and SQIVND (reference sequence). This CDR3 has 13 amino acids. CDR3 sequence reads: CASSWDKNTEAFF. In DNA form, the CDR3 reads TGTGCCAGTAGTTGGGACAAGAACACTGAAGCTTTCTTT.

This clone was counted once. The chain carries TRBV6-1 and TRBJ2-3; D is possibly TRBD2 (7 bases). The CDR3 runs 16 residues. Trimming pared 1 base from V and 7 bases from J, leaving 18 bases between. From germline, CDR1 is MNHNS and CDR2 SASEGT. CDR3 residues: CASSEVAGRGSNTQYF. The CDR3 coding sequence is TGTGCCAGCAGTGAAGTCGCGGGGAGGGGGTCAAATACGCAGTATTTT.

The J gene is TRBJ2-1, the V gene TRBV7-8; TRBD2 matches 14 bases. Unmatched junction bases numbered 9, after V lost 5 bases and J lost 0 bases. This CDR3 region has 19 residues. Germline V gene data show CDR1 as SGHVS and CDR2 as FQNEAQ. The CDR3 nucleotides are TGTGCCAGCAGCGGTAGACTAGCGGGGGGGAGAAGCTCCTACAATGAGCAGTTCTTC. It is translated as CASSGRLAGGRSSYNEQFF.

The CDR3 region has the DNA TGTGCCAGCAGCCAAGATTACGGGAAATTGGGAAACACCATATATTTT. Its protein is CASSQDYGKLGNTIYF. V is TRBV4-2 and J is TRBJ1-3; D uncertain. The CDR3 sequence is 16 residues long. The germline CDR1 and CDR2 sequences are LGHNA and YNFKEQ. V shed 0 bases and J shed 4 bases, with 13 bases lying between them.

V gene TRBV3-1 (or the pseudogene TRBV3-2) combines with J gene TRBJ1-6, with unresolved D. V shed 1 base and J shed 8 bases, with 3 bases lying between them. This CDR3 comprises 12 residues. CDR1 LGHDT and CDR2 YNNKEL come from the germline V gene (reference sequence). CDR3 in DNA: TGTGCCAGCAGCCAAGCGTATTCACCCCTCCACTTT. Protein product: CASSQAYSPLHF.

The chain uses TRBV30 and TRBJ1-2; D call uncertain. The ends were cut back, 2 bases at V and 6 bases at J, with 7 bases in the middle. The CDR3 spans 11 residues. Looked up from germline, CDR1 is GTSNPN and CDR2 is SVGIG (reference sequence). This CDR3 is CAWSLFHGYTF. The CDR3 DNA sequence: TGTGCCTGGAGTCTATTTCATGGCTACACCTTC.

V gene TRBV29-1 combines with J gene TRBJ2-7; 7 bases match TRBD1. This CDR3 contains 12 residues. Germline CDR1 and CDR2: SQVTM and ANQGSEA. V dropped 6 bases and J dropped 2; count of bases not matched to a gene: 4. The CDR3 protein is CSVYTGAYEQYF. In DNA, the CDR3 is TGCAGCGTCTACACAGGGGCCTACGAGCAGTACTTC.

This chain connects TRBV2 to TRBJ1-2, with 8 nucleotides matching TRBD1. Looked up from germline, CDR1 is SNHLY and CDR2 is FYNNEI. The CDR3 has 13 amino acids. V gave up 2 bases and J gave up 4 bases; unmatched junction bases: 0. For the CDR3, the DNA is TGTGCCAGCAGTGAAACAGGGGGCTATGGCTACACCTTC. Protein: CASSETGGYGYTF.

The J gene is TRBJ2-5, the V gene TRBV12-5; D possibly corresponds to TRBD1 (6 bases). Trimming took 7 bases from V and 5 from J, leaving 17 bases between them. The CDR3 length is 14 residues. Germline lookup yields CDR1 LGHNT and CDR2 FRNRAP. CDR3 protein: CASAPRGVRETQYF. The CDR3 nucleotides read TGTGCTAGTGCCCCCAGGGGAGTCCGGGAGACCCAGTACTTC.

This clone has only one observation. The chain recombines TRBV2 with TRBJ2-3; D unresolved. The V gene lost 2 bases and the J gene lost 1 base, with 7 bases spanning the gap. Germline V CDR1 and CDR2: SNHLY, FYNNEI. The CDR3 has 14 amino acids. The CDR3: CASSEFRGTDTQYF. CDR3 DNA: TGTGCCAGCAGTGAATTTCGCGGCACAGATACGCAGTATTTT.

This chain uses TRBV18 with TRBJ2-2; D not resolved. The CDR3 is 18 amino acids. Germline V gives CDR1 KGHSH, CDR2 LQKENI. Trimming removed 3 bases from V and 1 base from J, with 18 bases in between. The CDR3 loop reads CASSPRVPLSMNTGELFF. CDR3 bases: TGTGCCAGCTCACCTCGGGTCCCATTGTCAATGAACACCGGGGAGCTGTTTTTT. The entire variable domain, with the rest obtained from reference TRBV18 and TRBJ2-2, is as follows: NAGVMQNPRHLVRRRGQEARLRCSPMKGHSHVYWYRQLPEEGLKFMVYLQKENIIDESGMPKERFSAEFPKEGPSILRIQQVVRGDSAAYFCASSPRVPLSMNTGELFFGEGSRLTVL.

The V gene is TRBV4-1, the J gene TRBJ1-1, with D hard to call. V was trimmed by 0 bases and J by 5 bases, leaving 13 bases between them. The CDR3 sequence is 15 residues long. CDR1 and CDR2 from the germline V gene are MGHRA and YSYEKL. CDR3 in amino acids: CASSQDPTSRTEAFF. The CDR3 DNA sequence: TGCGCCAGCAGCCAAGATCCGACAAGTAGGACTGAAGCTTTCTTT.